This T cell receptor (beta chain) emerged from a study of T cell repertoires in cytomegalovirus infection. Across the study: Recently identified HLA-C-restricted CMV epitopes were used, and well-studied HLA-B-restricted CMV epitopes were used as well. It was the public TCR beta signatures that indicated both CMV infection and matching HLA type.

This clonotype has more than one count but fewer than ten. The antigen remains undetermined. MiXCR, run by TCRdb on the reads, gives a single entry per CDR3 protein. The sample records hundreds of thousands of distinct CDR3 sequences, 30% to 40% being singletons. Findings and caveats of the study: Pooled public TCR beta family frequency picked out CMV carriers with the relevant HLA. The ex vivo response was dominated by HLA-C-restricted CMV-specific TCR beta clonotypes.

The sequencing here drew on cultured PBMCs, taken from culture after CMV antigen stimulation. The TCR sequence derives from a human donor in good health (CMV status not recorded). Some clones in this sample may be carry-over from other donors' samples.

For the CDR3, the DNA is TGTGCCAGCAGCCAGAGACTAGCGGGAGAGGTCTATTTT. Residues: CASSQRLAGEVYF. This rearrangement joins TRBV14 to TRBJ2-3; 12 nucleotides match TRBD2. The junction had 7 bases not matched to a gene; V was cut back by 3 bases and J by 15 bases. This CDR3 region has 13 residues. CDR1 is SGHDN and CDR2 is FVKESK in the germline V gene.